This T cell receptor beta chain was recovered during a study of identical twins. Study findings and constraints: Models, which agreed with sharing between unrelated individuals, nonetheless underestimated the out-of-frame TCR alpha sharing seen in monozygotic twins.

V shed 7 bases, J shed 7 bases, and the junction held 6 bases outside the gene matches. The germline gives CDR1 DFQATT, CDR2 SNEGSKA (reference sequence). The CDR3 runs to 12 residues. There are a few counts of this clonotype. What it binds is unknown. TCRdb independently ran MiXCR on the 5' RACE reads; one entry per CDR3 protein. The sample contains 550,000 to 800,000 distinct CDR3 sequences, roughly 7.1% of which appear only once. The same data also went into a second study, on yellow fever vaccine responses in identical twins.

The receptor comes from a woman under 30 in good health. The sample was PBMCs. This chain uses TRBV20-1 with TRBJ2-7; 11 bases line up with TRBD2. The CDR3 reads CSVAGGPREQYV. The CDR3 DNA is TGCAGTGTAGCGGGGGGGCCTAGGGAGCAGTACGTC.